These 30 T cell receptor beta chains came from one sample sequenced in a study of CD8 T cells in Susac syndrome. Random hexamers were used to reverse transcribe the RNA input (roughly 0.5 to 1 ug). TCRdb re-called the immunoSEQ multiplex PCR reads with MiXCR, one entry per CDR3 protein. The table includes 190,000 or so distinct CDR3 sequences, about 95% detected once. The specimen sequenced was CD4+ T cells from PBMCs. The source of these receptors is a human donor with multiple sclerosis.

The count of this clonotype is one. The CDR3 DNA is TGCGCCAGCAGCTTATCACACGGGAGTGGACAAGAGACCCAGTACTTC. Translated: CASSLSHGSGQETQYF. This chain connects TRBV5-1 to TRBJ2-5; D possibly corresponds to TRBD2 (6 bases). The germline CDR1 and CDR2 sequences are SGHRS and YFSETQ. The CDR3 runs to 16 residues. Trimming shortened V by 2 bases and J by 2 bases, and 16 bases separated the two germline ends.

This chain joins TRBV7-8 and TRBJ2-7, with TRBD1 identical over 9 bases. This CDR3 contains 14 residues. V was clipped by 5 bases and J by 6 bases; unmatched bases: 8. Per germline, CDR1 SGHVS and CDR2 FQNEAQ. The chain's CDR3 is CASSAADRGSEQYF. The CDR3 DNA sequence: TGTGCCAGCAGCGCTGCGGACAGGGGCAGCGAGCAGTACTTC.

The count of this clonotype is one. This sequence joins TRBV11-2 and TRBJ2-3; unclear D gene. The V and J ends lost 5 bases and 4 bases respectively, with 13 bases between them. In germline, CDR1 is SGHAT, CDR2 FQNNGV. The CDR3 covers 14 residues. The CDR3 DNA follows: TGTGCCAGCAGCCCCCAGGCTCTCTCAGATACGCAGTATTTT. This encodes CASSPQALSDTQYF.

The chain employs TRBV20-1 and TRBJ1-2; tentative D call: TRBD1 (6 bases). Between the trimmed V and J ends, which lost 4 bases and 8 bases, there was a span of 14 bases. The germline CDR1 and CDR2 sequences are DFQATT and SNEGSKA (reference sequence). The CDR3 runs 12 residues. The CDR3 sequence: CSAIRGHNGYTF. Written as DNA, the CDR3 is TGCAGTGCTATTCGGGGGCATAACGGCTACACCTTC.

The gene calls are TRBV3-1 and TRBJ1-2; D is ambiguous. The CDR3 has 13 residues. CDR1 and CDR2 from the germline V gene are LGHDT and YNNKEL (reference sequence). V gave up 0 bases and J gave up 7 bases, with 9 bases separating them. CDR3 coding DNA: TGTGCCAGCAGCCAAGAACCCACCCCTGGCTACACCTTC. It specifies CASSQEPTPGYTF.

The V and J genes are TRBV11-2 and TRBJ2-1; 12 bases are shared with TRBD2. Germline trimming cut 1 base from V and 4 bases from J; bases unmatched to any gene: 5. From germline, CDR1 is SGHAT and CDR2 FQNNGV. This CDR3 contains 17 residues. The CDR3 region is CASSLVRLAGAYNEQFF. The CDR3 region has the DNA TGTGCCAGCAGCTTAGTTCGACTAGCGGGAGCATACAATGAGCAGTTCTTC.

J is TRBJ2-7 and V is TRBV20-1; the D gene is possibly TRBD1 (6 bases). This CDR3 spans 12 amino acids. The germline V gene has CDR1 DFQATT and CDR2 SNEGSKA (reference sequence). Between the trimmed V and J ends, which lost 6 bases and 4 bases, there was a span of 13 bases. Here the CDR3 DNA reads TGCAGTGCGACAGGACTGAATTACGAGCAGTACTTC. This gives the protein CSATGLNYEQYF.

CDR3 amino acids: CASSLQGEGETQYF. As DNA, the CDR3 is TGTGCCAGCAGCTTACAGGGAGAGGGAGAGACCCAGTACTTC. This chain links TRBV5-4 with TRBJ2-5, with D perhaps matching TRBD1 (6 bases). The CDR3 is made up of 14 amino acids. Trimming took 2 bases from V and 4 from J, leaving 12 bases between them. From germline, CDR1 is SGHNT and CDR2 YYREEE (reference sequence).

As DNA, the CDR3 is TGTGCCTGGAGGACGGCGGGAGTGGGCCAGTACTTC. Protein product: CAWRTAGVGQYF. V gene TRBV30 combines with J gene TRBJ2-5; TRBD2 agrees at 7 bases. This CDR3 is built from 12 residues. V dropped 3 bases and J dropped 10; count of bases not matched to a gene: 8. Germline lookup yields CDR1 GTSNPN and CDR2 SVGIG (reference sequence). The variable domain in full, with the rest retrieved from reference TRBV30 and TRBJ2-5, is SQTIHQWPATLVQPVGSPLSLECTVEGTSNPNLYWYRQAAGRGLQLLFYSVGIGQISSEVPQNLSASRPQDRQFILSSKKLLLSDSGFYLCAWRTAGVGQYFGPGTRLLVL.

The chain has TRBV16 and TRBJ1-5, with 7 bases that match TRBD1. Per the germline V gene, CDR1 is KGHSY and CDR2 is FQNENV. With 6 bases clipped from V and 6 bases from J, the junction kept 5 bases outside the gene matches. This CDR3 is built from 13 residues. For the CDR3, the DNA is TGTGCCAGCAGAAGACAGGGCGGTCAGCCCCAGCATTTT. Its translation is CASRRQGGQPQHF.

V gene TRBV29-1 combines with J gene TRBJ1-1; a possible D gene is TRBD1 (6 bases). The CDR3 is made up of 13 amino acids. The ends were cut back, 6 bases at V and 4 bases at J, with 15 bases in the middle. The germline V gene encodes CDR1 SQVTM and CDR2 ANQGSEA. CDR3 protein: CSVDTLRGTEAFF. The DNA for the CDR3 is TGCAGCGTCGACACACTCAGGGGCACTGAAGCTTTCTTT.

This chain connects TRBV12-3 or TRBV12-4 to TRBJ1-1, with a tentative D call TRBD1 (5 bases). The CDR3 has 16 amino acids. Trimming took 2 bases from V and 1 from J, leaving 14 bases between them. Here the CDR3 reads CASSLFRVRRNTEAFF. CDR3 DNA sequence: TGTGCCAGCAGTTTATTCAGGGTTCGTAGGAACACTGAAGCTTTCTTT.

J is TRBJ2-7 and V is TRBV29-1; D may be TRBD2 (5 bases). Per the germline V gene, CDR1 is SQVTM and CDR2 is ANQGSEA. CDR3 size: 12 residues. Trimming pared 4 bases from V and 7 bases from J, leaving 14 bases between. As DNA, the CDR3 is TGCAGCGTTGTTCGAGAACCGGGGGAGCAGTACTTC. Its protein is CSVVREPGEQYF.

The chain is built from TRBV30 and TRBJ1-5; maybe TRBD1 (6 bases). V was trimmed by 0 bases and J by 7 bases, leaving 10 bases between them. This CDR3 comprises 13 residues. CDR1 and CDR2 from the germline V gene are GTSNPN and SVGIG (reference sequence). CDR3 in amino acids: CAWSVVGGQPQHF. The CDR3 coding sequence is TGTGCCTGGAGTGTGGTGGGGGGCCAGCCCCAGCATTTT.

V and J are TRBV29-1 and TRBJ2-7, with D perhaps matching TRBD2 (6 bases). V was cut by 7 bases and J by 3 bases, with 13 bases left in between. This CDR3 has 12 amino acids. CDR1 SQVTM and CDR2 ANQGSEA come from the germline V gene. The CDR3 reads CSGLTGDYEQYF. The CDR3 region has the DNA TGCAGCGGCCTCACGGGGGACTACGAGCAGTACTTC.

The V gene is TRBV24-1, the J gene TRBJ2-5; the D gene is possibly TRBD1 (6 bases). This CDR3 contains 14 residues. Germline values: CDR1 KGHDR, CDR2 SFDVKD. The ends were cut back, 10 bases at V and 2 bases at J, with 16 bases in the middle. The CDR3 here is CATSITGIQETQYF. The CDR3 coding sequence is TGTGCCACAAGCATTACAGGGATTCAAGAGACCCAGTACTTC.

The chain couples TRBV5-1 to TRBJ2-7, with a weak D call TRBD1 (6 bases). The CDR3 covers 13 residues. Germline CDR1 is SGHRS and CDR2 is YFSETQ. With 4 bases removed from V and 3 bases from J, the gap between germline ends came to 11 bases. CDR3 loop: CASSGGSYYEQYF. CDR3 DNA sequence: TGCGCCAGCAGCGGGGGCTCTTACTACGAGCAGTACTTC.

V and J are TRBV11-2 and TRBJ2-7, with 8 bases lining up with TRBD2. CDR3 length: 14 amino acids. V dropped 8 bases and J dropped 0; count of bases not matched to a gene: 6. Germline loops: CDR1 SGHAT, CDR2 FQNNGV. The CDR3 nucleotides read TGTGCCAGCGCCCCGGCGGGAGGCTCCTACGAGCAGTACTTC. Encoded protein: CASAPAGGSYEQYF.

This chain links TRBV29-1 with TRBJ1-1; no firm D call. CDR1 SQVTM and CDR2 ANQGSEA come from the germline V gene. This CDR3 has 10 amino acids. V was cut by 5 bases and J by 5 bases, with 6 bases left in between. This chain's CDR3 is CSVRRTEAFF. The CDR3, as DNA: TGCAGCGTTCGGCGGACTGAAGCTTTCTTT.

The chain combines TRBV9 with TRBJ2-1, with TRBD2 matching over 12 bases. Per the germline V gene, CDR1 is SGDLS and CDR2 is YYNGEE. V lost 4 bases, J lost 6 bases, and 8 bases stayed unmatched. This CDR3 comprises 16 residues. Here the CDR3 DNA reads TGTGCCAGCAGCCGGCTAGCGGGGGGGCTTCTCAATGAGCAGTTCTTC. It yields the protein CASSRLAGGLLNEQFF.

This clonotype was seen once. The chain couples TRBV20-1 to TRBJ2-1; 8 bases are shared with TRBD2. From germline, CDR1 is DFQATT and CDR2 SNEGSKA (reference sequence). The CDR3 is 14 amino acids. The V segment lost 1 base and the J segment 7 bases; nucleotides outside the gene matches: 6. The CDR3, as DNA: TGCAGTGCTAGAGTGGCCCGGGGGGGGAATGAGCAGTTCTTC. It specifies CSARVARGGNEQFF.

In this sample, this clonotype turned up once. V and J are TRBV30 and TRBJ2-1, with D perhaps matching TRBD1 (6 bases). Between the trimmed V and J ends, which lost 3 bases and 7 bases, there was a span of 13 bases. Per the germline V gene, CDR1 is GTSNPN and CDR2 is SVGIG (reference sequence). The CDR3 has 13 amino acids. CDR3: CAWSRQGGNEQFF. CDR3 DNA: TGTGCCTGGAGCCGGCAAGGGGGAAATGAGCAGTTCTTC.

CDR3 bases: TGTGCCAGCAGCCAGGGCCGCGCGGGGGACCAGCCCCAGCATTTT. This codes for CASSQGRAGDQPQHF. The chain uses TRBV16 and TRBJ1-5; the D gene is possibly TRBD1 (5 bases). CDR3 length: 15 amino acids. Germline V lookup: CDR1 KGHSY, CDR2 FQNENV. Trimming shortened V by 3 bases and J by 7 bases, and 16 bases separated the two germline ends.

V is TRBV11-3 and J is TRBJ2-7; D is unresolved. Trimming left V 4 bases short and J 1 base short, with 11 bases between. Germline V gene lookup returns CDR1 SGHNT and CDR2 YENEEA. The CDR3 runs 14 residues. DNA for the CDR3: TGTGCCAGCAGCTCCCGGAGAGCGTCCTACGAGCAGTACTTC. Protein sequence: CASSSRRASYEQYF. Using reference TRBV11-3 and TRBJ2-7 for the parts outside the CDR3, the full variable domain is EAGVVQSPRYKIIEKKQPVAFWCNPISGHNTLYWYLQNLGQGPELLIRYENEEAVDDSQLPKDRFSAERLKGVDSTLKIQPAELGDSAVYLCASSSRRASYEQYFGPGTRLTVT.

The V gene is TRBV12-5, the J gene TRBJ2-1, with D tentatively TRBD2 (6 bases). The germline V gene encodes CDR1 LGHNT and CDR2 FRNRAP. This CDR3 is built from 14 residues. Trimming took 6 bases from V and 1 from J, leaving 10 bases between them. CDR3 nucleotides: TGTGCTAGTGGCCCGGACTATTCCTACAATGAGCAGTTCTTC. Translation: CASGPDYSYNEQFF.

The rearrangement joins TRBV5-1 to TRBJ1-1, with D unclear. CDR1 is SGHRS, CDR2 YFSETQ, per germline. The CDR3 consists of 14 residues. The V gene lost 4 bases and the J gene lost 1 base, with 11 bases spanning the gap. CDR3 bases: TGCGCCAGCAGCCAAAGATCAGCGAACACTGAAGCTTTCTTT. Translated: CASSQRSANTEAFF.

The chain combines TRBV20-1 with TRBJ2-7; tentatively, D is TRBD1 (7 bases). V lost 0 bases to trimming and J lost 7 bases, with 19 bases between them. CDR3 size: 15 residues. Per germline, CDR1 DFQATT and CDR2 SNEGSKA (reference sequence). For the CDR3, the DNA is TGCAGTGCTAGAGATGGGACGGCAGGGGGGCAGGAGCAGTACTTC. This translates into CSARDGTAGGQEQYF.

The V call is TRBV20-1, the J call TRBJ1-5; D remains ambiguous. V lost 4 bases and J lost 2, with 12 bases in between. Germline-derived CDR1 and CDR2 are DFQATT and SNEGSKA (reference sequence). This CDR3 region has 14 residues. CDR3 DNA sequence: TGCAGTGCTATCCAAGCTTACGGCAATCAGCCCCAGCATTTT. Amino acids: CSAIQAYGNQPQHF.

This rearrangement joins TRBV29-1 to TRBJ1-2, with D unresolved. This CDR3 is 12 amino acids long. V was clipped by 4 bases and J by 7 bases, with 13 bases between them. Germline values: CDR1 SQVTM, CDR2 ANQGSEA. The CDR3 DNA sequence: TGCAGCGTTGGCCCCATTAGGGTTGGCTACACCTTC. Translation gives CSVGPIRVGYTF.

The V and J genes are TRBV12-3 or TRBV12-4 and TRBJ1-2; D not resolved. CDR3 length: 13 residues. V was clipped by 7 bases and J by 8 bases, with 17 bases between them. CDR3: CASTPDRRQGYTF. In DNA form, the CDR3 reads TGTGCCAGCACCCCGGACCGCCGGCAAGGCTACACCTTC.